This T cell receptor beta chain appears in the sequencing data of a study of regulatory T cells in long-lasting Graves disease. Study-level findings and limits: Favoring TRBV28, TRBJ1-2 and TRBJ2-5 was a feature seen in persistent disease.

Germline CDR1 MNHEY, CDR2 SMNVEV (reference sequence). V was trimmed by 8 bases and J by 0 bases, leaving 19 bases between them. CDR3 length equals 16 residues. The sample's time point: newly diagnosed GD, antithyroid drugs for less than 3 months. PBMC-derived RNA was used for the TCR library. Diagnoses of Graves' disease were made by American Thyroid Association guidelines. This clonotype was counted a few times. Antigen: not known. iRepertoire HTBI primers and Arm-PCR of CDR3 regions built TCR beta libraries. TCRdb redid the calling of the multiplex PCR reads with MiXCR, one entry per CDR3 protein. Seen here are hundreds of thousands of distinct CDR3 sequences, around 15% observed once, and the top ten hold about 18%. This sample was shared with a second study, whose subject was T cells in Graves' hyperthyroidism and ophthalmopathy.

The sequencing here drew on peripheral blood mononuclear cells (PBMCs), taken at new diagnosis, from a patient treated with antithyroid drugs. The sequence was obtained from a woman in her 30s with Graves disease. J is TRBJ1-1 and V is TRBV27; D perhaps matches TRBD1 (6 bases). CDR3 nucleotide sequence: TGTGCCAGCTCTGCTTGGGGGGCGGGCATGAACACTGAAGCTTTCTTT. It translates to CASSAWGAGMNTEAFF.